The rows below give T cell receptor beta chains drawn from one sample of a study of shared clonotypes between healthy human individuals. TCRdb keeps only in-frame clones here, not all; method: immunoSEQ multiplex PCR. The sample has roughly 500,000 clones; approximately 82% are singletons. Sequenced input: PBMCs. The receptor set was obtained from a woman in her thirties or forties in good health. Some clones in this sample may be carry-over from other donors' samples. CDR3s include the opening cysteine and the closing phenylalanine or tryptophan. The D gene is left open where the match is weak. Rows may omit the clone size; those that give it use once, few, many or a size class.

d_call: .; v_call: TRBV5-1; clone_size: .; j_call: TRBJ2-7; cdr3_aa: CASSPSTGTYEQYF; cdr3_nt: TGCGCCAGCAGCCCGTCCACGGGAACCTACGAGCAGTACTTC
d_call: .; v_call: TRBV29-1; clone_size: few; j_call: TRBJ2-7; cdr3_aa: CSVEVGYLDREQYF; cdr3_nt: TGCAGCGTTGAGGTGGGCTATCTCGATCGCGAGCAGTACTTC
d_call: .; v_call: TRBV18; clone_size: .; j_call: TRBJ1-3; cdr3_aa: CASSLQGSGNTIYF; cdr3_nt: TGTGCCAGCTCACTTCAGGGTTCTGGAAACACCATATATTTT
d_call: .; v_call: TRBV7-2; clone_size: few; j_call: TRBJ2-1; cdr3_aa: CASGLDLNNEQFF; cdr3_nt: TGTGCCAGCGGTCTAGACCTTAACAATGAGCAGTTCTTC
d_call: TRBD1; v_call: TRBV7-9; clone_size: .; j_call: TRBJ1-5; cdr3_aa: CASSYTPGTGYNQPQHF; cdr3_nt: TGTGCCAGCAGCTATACCCCCGGGACAGGATACAATCAGCCCCAGCATTTT
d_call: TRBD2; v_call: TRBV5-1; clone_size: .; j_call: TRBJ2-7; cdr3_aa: CASSLGQTSGAYEQYF; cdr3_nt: TGCGCCAGCAGCTTGGGACAGACTAGCGGGGCCTACGAGCAGTACTTC
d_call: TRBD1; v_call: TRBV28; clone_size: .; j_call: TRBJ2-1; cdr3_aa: CASSPAGLGGGEQFF; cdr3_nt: TGTGCCAGCAGTCCAGCCGGGCTAGGGGGCGGTGAGCAGTTCTTC
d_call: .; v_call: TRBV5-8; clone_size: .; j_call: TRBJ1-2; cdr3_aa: CASSFGFDGYGYTF; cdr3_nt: TGTGCCAGCAGCTTTGGGTTCGACGGCTATGGCTACACCTTC
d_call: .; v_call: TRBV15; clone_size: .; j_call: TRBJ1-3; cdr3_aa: CATSRDRGGNTIYF; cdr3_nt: TGTGCCACCAGCAGAGATAGGGGAGGAAACACCATATATTTT
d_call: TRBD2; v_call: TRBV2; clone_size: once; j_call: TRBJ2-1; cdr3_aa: CASTRLAGRLGEQFF; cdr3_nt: TGTGCCAGCACCCGCTTAGCGGGACGGCTCGGTGAGCAGTTCTTC
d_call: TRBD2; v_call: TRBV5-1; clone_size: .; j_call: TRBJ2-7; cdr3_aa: CASSLVSTSGSGEQYF; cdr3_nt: TGCGCCAGCAGCTTGGTATCGACTAGCGGGAGTGGTGAGCAGTACTTC
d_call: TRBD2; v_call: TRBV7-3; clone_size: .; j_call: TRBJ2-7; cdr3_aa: CASSLTGTSTEQYF; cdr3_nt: TGTGCCAGCAGCTTAACCGGGACTAGCACCGAGCAGTACTTC
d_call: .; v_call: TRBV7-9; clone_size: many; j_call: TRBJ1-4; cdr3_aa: CASSLQALNEKLFF; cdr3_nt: TGTGCCAGCAGCTTACAGGCTCTTAATGAAAAACTGTTTTTT
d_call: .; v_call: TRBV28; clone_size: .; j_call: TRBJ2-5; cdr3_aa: CASSRFGREEETQYF; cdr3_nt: TGTGCCAGCAGCCGGTTTGGGCGGGAAGAAGAGACCCAGTACTTC
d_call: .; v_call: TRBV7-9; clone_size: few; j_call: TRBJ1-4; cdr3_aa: CASSFTGWDEKLFF; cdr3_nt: TGTGCCAGCAGCTTTACAGGGTGGGATGAAAAACTGTTTTTT
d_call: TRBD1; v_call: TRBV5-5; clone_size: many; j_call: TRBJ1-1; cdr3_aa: CASSRRDRENTEAFF; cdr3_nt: TGTGCCAGCAGCCGAAGGGACAGGGAGAACACTGAAGCTTTCTTT
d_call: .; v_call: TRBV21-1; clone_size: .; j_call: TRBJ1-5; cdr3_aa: CASSKGSGQGARSYRDGDGPQHF; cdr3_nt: TGTGCCAGCAGCAAAGGATCGGGACAGGGGGCTCGGTCTTACCGCGACGGGGATGGACCCCAGCATTTT
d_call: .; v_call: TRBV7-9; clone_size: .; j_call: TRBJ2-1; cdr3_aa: CAVPTKAGQSWDEQFF; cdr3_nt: TGTGCCGTACCAACAAAAGCGGGCCAATCTTGGGATGAGCAGTTCTTC
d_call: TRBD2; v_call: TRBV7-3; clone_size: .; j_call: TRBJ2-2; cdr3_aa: CASSAGGLDGELFF; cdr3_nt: TGTGCCAGCAGCGCGGGAGGGCTTGACGGGGAGCTGTTTTTT
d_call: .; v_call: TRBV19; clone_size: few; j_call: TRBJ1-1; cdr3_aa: CASSISGSKAFF; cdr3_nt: TGTGCCAGTAGTATTTCAGGGAGTAAAGCTTTCTTT
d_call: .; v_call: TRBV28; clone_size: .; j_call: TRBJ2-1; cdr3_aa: CASSRGQFF; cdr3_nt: TGTGCCAGCAGTAGGGGGCAGTTCTTC
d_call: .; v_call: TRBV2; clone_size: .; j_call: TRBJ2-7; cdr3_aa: CASSEGSIGAYEQYF; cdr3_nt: TGTGCCAGCAGTGAAGGCTCAATTGGGGCCTACGAGCAGTACTTC
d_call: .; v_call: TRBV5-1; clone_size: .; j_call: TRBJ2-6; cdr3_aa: CASSLVRTSGANVLTF; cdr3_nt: TGCGCCAGCAGCTTGGTCAGAACCTCTGGGGCCAACGTCCTGACTTTC
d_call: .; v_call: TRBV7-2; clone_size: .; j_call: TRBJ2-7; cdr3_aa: CASSETSYEQYF; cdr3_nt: TGTGCCAGCAGCGAGACTTCCTACGAGCAGTACTTC
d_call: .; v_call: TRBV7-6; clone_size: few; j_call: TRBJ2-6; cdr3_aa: CASSPATGANVLTF; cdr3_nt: TGTGCCAGCAGCCCCGCTACGGGGGCCAACGTCCTGACTTTC
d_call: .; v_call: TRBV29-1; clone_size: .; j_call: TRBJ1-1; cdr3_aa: CSVVGGHTEAFF; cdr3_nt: TGCAGCGTTGTGGGGGGGCATACTGAAGCTTTCTTT
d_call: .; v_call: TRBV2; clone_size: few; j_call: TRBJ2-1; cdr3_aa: CASSPVISYNEQFF; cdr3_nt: TGTGCCAGCAGCCCGGTGATCTCCTACAATGAGCAGTTCTTC
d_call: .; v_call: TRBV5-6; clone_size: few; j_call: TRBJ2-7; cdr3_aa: CASSLNPEYEQYF; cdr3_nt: TGTGCCAGCAGCTTGAATCCAGAGTACGAGCAGTACTTC
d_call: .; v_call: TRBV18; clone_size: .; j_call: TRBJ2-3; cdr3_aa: CASSPPGGSTDTQYF; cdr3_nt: TGTGCCAGCTCACCCCCCGGGGGCAGCACAGATACGCAGTATTTT
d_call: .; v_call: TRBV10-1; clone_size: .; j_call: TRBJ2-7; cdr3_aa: CASSESQSPYEQYF; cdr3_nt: TGCGCCAGCAGTGAATCACAGTCTCCCTACGAGCAGTACTTC
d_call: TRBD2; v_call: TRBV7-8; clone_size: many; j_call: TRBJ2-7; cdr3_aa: CASGGLGSYEQYF; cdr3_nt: TGTGCCAGCGGAGGACTAGGGTCCTACGAGCAGTACTTC
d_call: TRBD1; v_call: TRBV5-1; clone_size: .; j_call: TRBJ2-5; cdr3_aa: CASSWLTGSQETQYF; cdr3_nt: TGCGCCAGCAGCTGGTTGACAGGGTCGCAAGAGACCCAGTACTTC
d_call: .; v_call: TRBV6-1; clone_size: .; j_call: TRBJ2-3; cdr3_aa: CASSESGTGADTQYF; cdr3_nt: TGTGCCAGCAGTGAATCAGGGACGGGGGCAGATACGCAGTATTTT
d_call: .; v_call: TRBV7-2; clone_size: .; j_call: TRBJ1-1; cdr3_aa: CASSSPLRATEAFF; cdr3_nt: TGTGCCAGCAGTTCCCCTCTGAGGGCCACTGAAGCTTTCTTT
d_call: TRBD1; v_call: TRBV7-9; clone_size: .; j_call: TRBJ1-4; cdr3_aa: CASSLTSDRVGSDEKLFF; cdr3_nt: TGTGCCAGCAGCTTAACTTCGGACAGGGTCGGATCGGATGAAAAACTGTTTTTT
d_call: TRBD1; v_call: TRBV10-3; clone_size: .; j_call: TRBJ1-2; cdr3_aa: CAISRDRNYGYTF; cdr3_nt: TGTGCCATCAGCCGGGACAGAAACTATGGCTACACCTTC
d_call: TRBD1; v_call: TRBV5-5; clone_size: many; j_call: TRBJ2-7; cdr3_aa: CASNFRGQGGDEQYF; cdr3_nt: TGTGCCAGCAACTTCCGGGGACAGGGCGGCGACGAGCAGTACTTC
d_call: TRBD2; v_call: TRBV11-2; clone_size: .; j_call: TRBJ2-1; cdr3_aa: CASQTYFLAGGSSYNEQFF; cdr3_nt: TGTGCCAGCCAAACTTATTTCCTAGCGGGAGGGAGCTCCTACAATGAGCAGTTCTTC
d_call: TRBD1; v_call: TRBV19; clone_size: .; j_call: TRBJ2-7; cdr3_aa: CASGDRGAYEQYF; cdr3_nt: TGTGCCAGTGGCGACAGGGGGGCCTACGAGCAGTACTTC
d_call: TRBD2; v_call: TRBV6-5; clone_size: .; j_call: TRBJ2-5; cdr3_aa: CASSYSSGGGETQYF; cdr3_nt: TGTGCCAGCAGTTATTCTAGCGGGGGCGGGGAGACCCAGTACTTC
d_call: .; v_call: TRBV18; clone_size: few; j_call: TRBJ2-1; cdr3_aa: CASSPGQASYNEQFF; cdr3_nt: TGTGCCAGCTCACCGGGGCAGGCCTCCTACAATGAGCAGTTCTTC